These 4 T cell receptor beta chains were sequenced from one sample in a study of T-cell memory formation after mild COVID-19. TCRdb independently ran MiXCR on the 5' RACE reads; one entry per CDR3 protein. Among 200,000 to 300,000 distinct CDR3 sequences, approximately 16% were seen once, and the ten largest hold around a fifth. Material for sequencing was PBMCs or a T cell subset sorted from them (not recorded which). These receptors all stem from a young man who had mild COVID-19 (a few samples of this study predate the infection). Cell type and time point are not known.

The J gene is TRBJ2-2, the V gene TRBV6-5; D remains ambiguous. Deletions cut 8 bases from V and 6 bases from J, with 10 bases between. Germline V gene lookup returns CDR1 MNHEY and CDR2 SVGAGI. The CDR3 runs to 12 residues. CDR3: CASRVGPGELFF. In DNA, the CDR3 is TGTGCCAGCCGCGTCGGACCCGGGGAGCTGTTTTTT.

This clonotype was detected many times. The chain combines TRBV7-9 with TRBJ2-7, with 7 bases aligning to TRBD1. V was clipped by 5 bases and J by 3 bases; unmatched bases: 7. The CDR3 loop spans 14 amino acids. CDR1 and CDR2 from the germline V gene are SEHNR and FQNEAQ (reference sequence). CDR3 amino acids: CASSTRGQSYEQYF. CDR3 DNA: TGTGCCAGCAGCACCAGGGGACAGAGCTACGAGCAGTACTTC.

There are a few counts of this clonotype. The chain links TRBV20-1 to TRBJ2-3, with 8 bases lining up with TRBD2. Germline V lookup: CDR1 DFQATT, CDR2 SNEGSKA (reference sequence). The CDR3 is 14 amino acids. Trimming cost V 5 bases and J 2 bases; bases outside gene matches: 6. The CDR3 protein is CSAWERGNTDTQYF. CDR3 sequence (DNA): TGCAGTGCTTGGGAGCGGGGGAACACAGATACGCAGTATTTT.

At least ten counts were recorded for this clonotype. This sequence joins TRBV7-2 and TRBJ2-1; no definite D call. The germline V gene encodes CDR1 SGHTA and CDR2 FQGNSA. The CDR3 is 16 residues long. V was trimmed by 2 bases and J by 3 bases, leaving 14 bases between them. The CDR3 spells CASSLFGRLYYNEQFF. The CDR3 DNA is TGTGCCAGCAGCTTATTTGGTAGGCTCTACTACAATGAGCAGTTCTTC.